Listed here is a single T cell receptor (beta chain). Clones were sequenced by immunoSEQ multiplex PCR, and TCRdb holds only the in-frame ones, with some missing. The sample carries about 2 million clones, just under 95% recorded once. This sample is drawn from a study of shared clonotypes between healthy human individuals. The naive CD8 population came from CD45RO-negative cells selected for CCR7, without terminally differentiated effector memory CD45RA+ cells. The material sequenced was naive CD8+ T cells sorted from blood. The sequence was obtained from a man between 18 and 35 years old in good health.

As DNA, the CDR3 is TGTGCCAGCAGCGTAGAGCCAGCGGGGAAGCAGTTCTTC. This sequence encodes CASSVEPAGKQFF. The rearrangement joins TRBV9 to TRBJ2-1; 7 positions match TRBD2. This CDR3 contains 13 residues. Trimming at V came to 0 bases and at J to 11 bases, leaving 5 bases not matched to a gene. The germline CDR1 and CDR2 sequences are SGDLS and YYNGEE.